Each of the 16 T cell receptor beta chains below was sequenced from the same sample in a study of shared clonotypes between healthy human individuals. Repertoires were generated with immunoSEQ multiplex PCR, while TCRdb's copy carries only in-frame clones and drops some. The repertoire holds 2.5 million or so clones, with around 94% as singletons. The sequencing input was naive CD4+ T cells sorted from blood. Subset denoted: CD45RA+ positively selected. Receptor source: a man younger than 35 in good health.

Here the CDR3 DNA reads TGTGCCAGCAGCGTCTCACAGGGTCTTTATGAAAAACTGTTTTTT. This sequence encodes CASSVSQGLYEKLFF. The chain recombines TRBV9 with TRBJ1-4; weak D call: TRBD1 (6 bases). The germline V gene has CDR1 SGDLS and CDR2 YYNGEE. The V end was cut by 2 bases, the J end by 6 bases, with 14 bases between. The CDR3 loop spans 15 amino acids.

This chain uses TRBV5-1 with TRBJ2-3; 11 positions agree with TRBD2. CDR3 length: 16 amino acids. The germline gives CDR1 SGHRS, CDR2 YFSETQ. Germline trimming cut 3 bases from V and 2 bases from J; bases unmatched to any gene: 5. The CDR3 sequence is CASSSGTSGVTDTQYF. The CDR3 DNA follows: TGCGCCAGCAGCTCCGGGACTAGCGGAGTCACAGATACGCAGTATTTT.

The rearrangement uses TRBV19 and TRBJ1-3, with 7 bases aligning to TRBD1. V shed 8 bases, J shed 4 bases, and the junction held 11 bases outside the gene matches. Germline CDR1 reads LNHDA; CDR2 reads SQIVND (reference sequence). This CDR3 has 15 amino acids. The DNA of the CDR3 is TGTGCCAGTTCTAGCGGACAGGTACCCGGAAACACCATATATTTT. Its protein is CASSSGQVPGNTIYF.

The chain links TRBV5-1 to TRBJ2-1; the D call may be TRBD1 or TRBD2 (5 bases each). Germline V gene data show CDR1 as SGHRS and CDR2 as YFSETQ. V was pared by 0 bases and J by 11 bases, with 18 bases between. CDR3 size: 15 residues. CDR3 in DNA: TGCGCCAGCAGCTTGGGTGCCCCGGGGCATTATCAGCAGTTCTTC. Amino acids: CASSLGAPGHYQQFF. Full variable domain (rest looked up from reference TRBV5-1 and TRBJ2-1): KAGVTQTPRYLIKTRGQQVTLSCSPISGHRSVSWYQQTPGQGLQFLFEYFSETQRNKGNFPGRFSGRQFSNSRSEMNVSTLELGDSALYLCASSLGAPGHYQQFFGPGTRLTVL.

The chain carries TRBV5-4 and TRBJ1-1, with D perhaps matching TRBD1 (5 bases). The V and J ends lost 4 bases and 2 bases respectively, with 12 bases between them. The germline gives CDR1 SGHNT, CDR2 YYREEE (reference sequence). The CDR3 loop spans 14 amino acids. The DNA for the CDR3 is TGTGCCAGCAGCCTCTCAGGGTACAACACTGAAGCTTTCTTT. Its translation: CASSLSGYNTEAFF.

With regard to this clone: Distinct nucleotide sequences in the sample also encode this CDR3. This CDR3 reads CASSPLGGSSYNEQFF. CDR3 sequence (DNA): TGTGCCAGCTCACCTTTAGGGGGGAGCTCCTACAATGAGCAGTTCTTC. This chain connects TRBV18 to TRBJ2-1; D possibly uses TRBD1 or TRBD2 (6 bases each). The CDR3 contains 16 residues. Trimming pared 3 bases from V and 0 bases from J, leaving 12 bases between. Germline V gives CDR1 KGHSH, CDR2 LQKENI.

This chain connects TRBV6-5 to TRBJ1-1; no clear D. Germline-derived CDR1 and CDR2 are MNHEY and SVGAGI. This CDR3 has 15 residues. V was cut by 7 bases and J by 0 bases, with 15 bases left in between. As DNA, the CDR3 is TGTGCCAGCACCCACGGGAATCTGATGAACACTGAAGCTTTCTTT. Protein sequence: CASTHGNLMNTEAFF.

V is TRBV9 and J is TRBJ2-2; weak D call: TRBD1 (6 bases). The CDR3 contains 17 residues. Germline values: CDR1 SGDLS, CDR2 YYNGEE. The V end lost 0 bases, the J end lost 0 bases, and 12 bases lay between the germline ends. In DNA, the CDR3 is TGTGCCAGCAGCGTAGCTTCAGGGGCCCCGAACACCGGGGAGCTGTTTTTT. Its translation is CASSVASGAPNTGELFF. Complete variable domain (other parts from reference TRBV9 and TRBJ2-2): DSGVTQTPKHLITATGQRVTLRCSPRSGDLSVYWYQQSLDQGLQFLIQYYNGEERAKGNILERFSAQQFPDLHSELNLSSLELGDSALYFCASSVASGAPNTGELFFGEGSRLTVL.

As for this clone: Other DNA variants within this sample encode the same CDR3. The V call is TRBV18, the J call TRBJ2-7; D is possibly TRBD1 or TRBD2 (5 bases each). With 3 bases removed from V and 2 bases from J, the gap between germline ends came to 17 bases. The length of the CDR3 is 16 residues. Germline V gene data show CDR1 as KGHSH and CDR2 as LQKENI. The CDR3 loop is CASSPDRAAATYEQYF. The CDR3 DNA sequence: TGTGCCAGCTCACCCGACAGAGCAGCGGCTACCTACGAGCAGTACTTC.

On this clone: This sample also contains other DNA sequences that code for the same CDR3. The chain uses TRBV9 and TRBJ2-5; 8 nucleotides line up with TRBD2. V dropped 1 base and J dropped 5; count of bases not matched to a gene: 7. The CDR3 covers 15 residues. Germline lookup yields CDR1 SGDLS and CDR2 YYNGEE. The CDR3 bases are TGTGCCAGCAGCGTATTAGCGGGGCCTTTGGAGACCCAGTACTTC. This codes for CASSVLAGPLETQYF. The full variable domain, its missing parts supplied by reference TRBV9 and TRBJ2-5, is DSGVTQTPKHLITATGQRVTLRCSPRSGDLSVYWYQQSLDQGLQFLIQYYNGEERAKGNILERFSAQQFPDLHSELNLSSLELGDSALYFCASSVLAGPLETQYFGPGTRLLVL.

The V and J genes are TRBV7-2 and TRBJ1-5, with D uncertain. The CDR3 consists of 16 residues. CDR1 is SGHTA and CDR2 is FQGNSA in the germline V gene. V was shortened by 1 base and J by 0 bases, with 10 bases between the two germline ends. Here the CDR3 reads CASSLEDGISNQPQHF. The CDR3 nucleotides read TGTGCCAGCAGCTTAGAGGACGGAATTAGCAATCAGCCCCAGCATTTT. Supplemented by reference TRBV7-2 and TRBJ1-5, the full variable domain reads GAGVSQSPSNKVTEKGKDVELRCDPISGHTALYWYRQSLGQGLEFLIYFQGNSAPDKSGLPSDRFSAERTGGSVSTLTIQRTQQEDSAVYLCASSLEDGISNQPQHFGDGTRLSIL.

This sequence joins TRBV27 and TRBJ1-5, with D maybe TRBD1 (6 bases). The V gene lost 4 bases and the J gene lost 0 bases, with 13 bases spanning the gap. The CDR3 sequence is 16 residues long. Germline V lookup: CDR1 MNHEY, CDR2 SMNVEV (reference sequence). CDR3 sequence reads: CASSSDSWYSNQPQHF. CDR3 DNA sequence: TGTGCCAGCAGTTCGGACAGTTGGTATAGCAATCAGCCCCAGCATTTT.

The chain couples TRBV5-6 to TRBJ1-1; perhaps TRBD1 as D (6 bases). V was trimmed by 3 bases and J by 4 bases, leaving 16 bases between them. The CDR3 is made up of 15 amino acids. In germline, CDR1 is SGHDT, CDR2 YYEEEE. The CDR3 here is CASSSAPTGTTEAFF. The CDR3 coding sequence is TGTGCCAGCAGCTCCGCCCCTACAGGGACCACTGAAGCTTTCTTT.

The chain recombines TRBV28 with TRBJ2-1; 8 bases fit TRBD2. Germline V gene sequence: CDR1 MDHEN, CDR2 SYDVKM. The CDR3 totals 15 residues. V lost 5 bases and J lost 11; bases outside the gene matches: 14. CDR3 sequence reads: CASSGAGGRTPKQFF. The CDR3 nucleotides read TGTGCCAGCAGTGGGGCGGGAGGTAGAACTCCGAAGCAGTTCTTC.

This clone was seen a single time. J is TRBJ2-1 and V is TRBV6-5; D gene unclear. The V end was cut by 6 bases, the J end by 1 base, with 7 bases between. Looked up from germline, CDR1 is MNHEY and CDR2 is SVGAGI. The CDR3 runs to 13 residues. The CDR3 sequence is CASRPTSYNEQFF. As DNA, the CDR3 is TGTGCCAGCAGGCCGACATCCTACAATGAGCAGTTCTTC.

The V call is TRBV5-1, the J call TRBJ2-3; D unresolved. The germline V and J ends were trimmed by 1 base and 2 bases, with 8 bases remaining between them. Germline loops: CDR1 SGHRS, CDR2 YFSETQ. The CDR3 is made up of 14 amino acids. The CDR3 DNA sequence: TGCGCCAGCAGCTTGTCGGGCCCCACAGATACGCAGTATTTT. It specifies CASSLSGPTDTQYF.